These T cell receptor beta chains were read from a single sample in a study of blood T cells in healthy people across ages. From the 5' RACE reads, TCRdb called clonotypes with MiXCR, one entry per CDR3 protein. The profile covers 1.5 million to 2 million distinct CDR3 sequences, with 28% appearing a single time and more than 6% taken by the ten largest. Source material: blood. Receptors originate from a woman in her twenties or thirties in good health. CDR3s include the opening cysteine and the closing phenylalanine or tryptophan.

CDR3aa: CASSSLTGRIADTQYF; j_gene: TRBJ2-3; v_gene: TRBV7-3
CDR3aa: CVSSRTTGTEQYF; j_gene: TRBJ2-7; v_gene: TRBV7-9
CDR3aa: CASTYELAGVNEQSF; j_gene: TRBJ2-1; v_gene: TRBV6-5
CDR3aa: CASSSPGHPSYNEQFF; j_gene: TRBJ2-1; v_gene: TRBV7-9
CDR3aa: CASSLQGSYPGELFF; j_gene: TRBJ2-2; v_gene: TRBV27
CDR3aa: CASIRGGGAPYNEQFF; j_gene: TRBJ2-1; v_gene: TRBV7-9
CDR3aa: CASSFVGTRSYEQYF; j_gene: TRBJ2-7; v_gene: TRBV5-6
CDR3aa: CASSVNVNQPQHF; j_gene: TRBJ1-5; v_gene: TRBV2
CDR3aa: CASSSQGSPRYEQYF; j_gene: TRBJ2-7; v_gene: TRBV7-2
CDR3aa: CASRRRGRYPTNYGYTF; j_gene: TRBJ1-2; v_gene: TRBV12-3/TRBV12-4
CDR3aa: CSALTSGGAVPKQFF; j_gene: TRBJ2-1; v_gene: TRBV20-1
CDR3aa: CASSQTLPAEAFF; j_gene: TRBJ1-1; v_gene: TRBV4-3
CDR3aa: CATSEGLARADTQYF; j_gene: TRBJ2-3; v_gene: TRBV24-1
CDR3aa: CASSYGTGGVYEQYF; j_gene: TRBJ2-7; v_gene: TRBV11-2
CDR3aa: CASSWASPGRETQYF; j_gene: TRBJ2-5; v_gene: TRBV7-2
CDR3aa: CASSRSRVEKLFF; j_gene: TRBJ1-4; v_gene: TRBV12-3/TRBV12-4
CDR3aa: CASSLGASPSQYF; j_gene: TRBJ2-5; v_gene: TRBV7-2